A selection of T cell receptor beta chains follows, all from one sample in a study of Ad26.COV2.S vaccination and SARS-CoV-2 variants. Produced via immunoSEQ multiplex PCR; TCRdb's table is partial and in-frame only. This sample has some 250,000 clones, with around 89% found just once. The starting material was peripheral blood, obtained in a trial of Ad26.COV2.S vaccine versus placebo. The receptors were sampled from a person aged 18-60 years who received the Ad26.COV2.S COVID-19 vaccine or a placebo. CDR3s include the opening cysteine and the closing phenylalanine or tryptophan. Each record gives: clone size, D gene, J gene, V gene, CDR3 DNA, CDR3 protein. D genes are given only for firm matches. Part of the rows lack a size; the others show once, few, many or a class for expanded clones.

>NA|NA|TRBJ2-1|TRBV13
TGTGCCAGCAGCCCCTTTCTCGCCGGGAAGATAAGGAATGAGCAGTTCTTC
CASSPFLAGKIRNEQFF
>NA|TRBD2|TRBJ2-7|TRBV23-1
TGCGCCAGTCCCCCACCGGGGGGTCCCTTCTACGAGCAGTACTTC
CASPPPGGPFYEQYF
>NA|NA|TRBJ1-5|TRBV28
TGTGCCAGCAGTACCCCTCTTAGCAATCAGCCCCAGCATTTT
CASSTPLSNQPQHF
>few|NA|TRBJ1-1|TRBV11-2
TGTGCCAGCAGCTTAGAGTTCGGGCAGCGAACCACTGAAGCTTTCTTT
CASSLEFGQRTTEAFF
>NA|TRBD1|TRBJ2-6|TRBV14
TGTGCCAGCAGCACCCGGACAGGGGGCATTAACTCTGGGGCCAACGTCCTGACTTTC
CASSTRTGGINSGANVLTF
>NA|NA|TRBJ2-1|TRBV30
TGTGCCTGGACCCCGGGAAATGAGCAGTTCTTC
CAWTPGNEQFF
>NA|TRBD2|TRBJ2-5|TRBV6-5
TGTGCCAGCAGTTCACTCCTAGCGGGGGGGCATGAGACCCAGTACTTC
CASSSLLAGGHETQYF
>NA|TRBD1|TRBJ1-3|TRBV7-2
TGTGCCAGCAGCTCGGGACAGGGAGGTGGAAACACCATATATTTT
CASSSGQGGGNTIYF
>NA|NA|TRBJ1-1|TRBV28
TGTGCCAGCAGTTCTCATCGGCCTTCGAACACTGAAGCTTTCTTT
CASSSHRPSNTEAFF
>NA|TRBD2|TRBJ2-5|TRBV6-6
TGTGCCAGCAGTCGGGGACTAGCGGGGAACAACCAAGAGACCCAGTACTTC
CASSRGLAGNNQETQYF
>few|NA|TRBJ2-7|TRBV10-1
TGCGCCAGCAGTAAAGAGGAGGGGTACGAGCAGTACTTC
CASSKEEGYEQYF
>NA|TRBD1|TRBJ1-4|TRBV10-3
TGTGCCATCAGTGAAGGACAGGGGGCTCGTGAAAAACTGTTTTTT
CAISEGQGAREKLFF
>once|NA|TRBJ1-4|TRBV7-6
TGTGCCAGCACCATGTCCTACAGCGGCATTGAAGGGGAAAAACTGTTTTTT
CASTMSYSGIEGEKLFF
>NA|TRBD1|TRBJ1-2|TRBV9
TGTGCCAGCAGCGTTGGGACAGATTATGGCTACACCTTC
CASSVGTDYGYTF
>few|NA|TRBJ1-5|TRBV4-2
TGTGCCAGCAGCCAAGACAGCCCCGATCAGCCCCAGCATTTT
CASSQDSPDQPQHF
>once|NA|TRBJ2-5|TRBV11-2
TGTGCCAGCAACCAGGGGCCAGGAGAGACCCAGTACTTC
CASNQGPGETQYF
>NA|NA|TRBJ1-1|TRBV6-1
TGTGCCAGCAGTGAGGTCCTTGCGGGGGGCAGTGGGGAAGCTTTCTTT
CASSEVLAGGSGEAFF
>NA|NA|TRBJ2-3|TRBV30
TGTGCCTGGAGTGTATACGCTACTGGAAGAGATACGCAGTATTTT
CAWSVYATGRDTQYF
>NA|TRBD2|TRBJ2-1|TRBV5-1
TGCGCCAGCAGCTTGGGGGCTAGCGGGAGAGCGGCTGGAATTAACAATGAGCAGTTCTTC
CASSLGASGRAAGINNEQFF
>NA|NA|TRBJ2-2|TRBV28
TGTGCCAGCAGTTTCCTCGGGCGGGGGAACACCGGGGAGCTGTTTTTT
CASSFLGRGNTGELFF
>NA|TRBD2|TRBJ2-1|TRBV28
TGTGCCAGCACCGAAAGCGGGGACCGGTCCTACAATGAGCAGTTCTTC
CASTESGDRSYNEQFF
>NA|NA|TRBJ2-1|TRBV28
TGTGCCAGCAGCTACCGGGACCCGACCTGGAATGAGCAGTTCTTC
CASSYRDPTWNEQFF
>NA|NA|TRBJ1-3|TRBV5-8
TGTGCCAGCAGCATTGGGCGCTCTGGAAACACCATATATTTT
CASSIGRSGNTIYF
>NA|NA|TRBJ1-6|TRBV7-9
TGTGCCAGCAGCTTGTCAGTCAATTCACCCCTCCACTTT
CASSLSVNSPLHF
>NA|NA|TRBJ2-3|TRBV5-4
TGTGCCAGCAGCTTCCGAGGCAGGGGCACAGATACGCAGTATTTT
CASSFRGRGTDTQYF
>NA|TRBD1|TRBJ2-5|TRBV6-2/TRBV6-3
TGTGCCAGCAGTTCATCGCTGACGGGACAGGGGTACCAAGAGACCCAGTACTTC
CASSSSLTGQGYQETQYF
>NA|TRBD1|TRBJ1-1|TRBV30
TGTGCCACCCATCGGGACAGGGTAAGCACTGAAGCTTTCTTT
CATHRDRVSTEAFF
>NA|TRBD2|TRBJ2-3|TRBV5-1
TGCGCCAGCAGCTTGGATCCTAGCGGAACTAGCACAGATACGCAGTATTTT
CASSLDPSGTSTDTQYF
>NA|NA|TRBJ1-1|TRBV18
TGTGCCAGCTCGCCGGGTTTGCAGGGGAACACTGAAGCTTTCTTT
CASSPGLQGNTEAFF
>once|NA|TRBJ1-1|TRBV5-1
TGCGCCAGCAGGACAAGGGTTGGCACTGAAGCTTTCTTT
CASRTRVGTEAFF
>NA|NA|TRBJ1-1|TRBV19
TGTGCCAGTAAGACTGGGAACACTGAAGCTTTCTTT
CASKTGNTEAFF
>NA|NA|TRBJ1-1|TRBV28
TGTGCCAGCAGTTTGGTAGGGGTCGGGACTGAAGCTTTCTTT
CASSLVGVGTEAFF
>NA|NA|TRBJ2-5|TRBV5-1
TGCGCCAGCAGCTTGGGGGGCAGTCCGGGAGAGACCCAGTACTTC
CASSLGGSPGETQYF
>NA|TRBD2|TRBJ2-3|TRBV11-3
TGTGCCAGCAGCGGGGGACTAGCGGGGGCTTGGGGAGATACGCAGTATTTT
CASSGGLAGAWGDTQYF
>NA|NA|TRBJ2-5|TRBV14
TGTGCCAGCAGCCAAGGATACAGGGCGCAAGAGACCCAGTACTTC
CASSQGYRAQETQYF
>NA|TRBD2|TRBJ2-2|TRBV4-1
TGCGCCAGCAGCCAAAAAGCGGGGCGAAACACCGGGGAGCTGTTTTTT
CASSQKAGRNTGELFF
>NA|NA|TRBJ2-3|TRBV7-9
TGTGCCAGCAGCTTATTTGGGGGCCCTGCAGATACGCAGTATTTT
CASSLFGGPADTQYF
>NA|NA|TRBJ1-4|TRBV14
TGTGCCAGCAGCCAAGTAGGAGGGAGCAATGAAAAACTGTTTTTT
CASSQVGGSNEKLFF
>NA|TRBD2|TRBJ2-7|TRBV5-6
TGTGCCAGCAGCCAGGGACTAGCGGGAACCTACGAGCAGTACTTC
CASSQGLAGTYEQYF
>NA|NA|TRBJ1-1|TRBV6-5
TGTGCCAGCACCTACAGCATCGGGGTGGGCACTGAAGCTTTCTTT
CASTYSIGVGTEAFF
>NA|NA|TRBJ2-7|TRBV5-1
TGCGCCAGCAGCTCGGCCGGACAGCCCTACGAGCAGTACTTC
CASSSAGQPYEQYF
>NA|TRBD2|TRBJ2-1|TRBV18
TGTGCCAGCTCACTCTCCAGACTAGCCACGGGGGGGTTCGGTGAGCAGTTCTTC
CASSLSRLATGGFGEQFF
>NA|TRBD1|TRBJ1-3|TRBV3-1/TRBV3-2
TGTGCCAGCAGCCGTGACAGGGTTGGAAACACCATATATTTT
CASSRDRVGNTIYF
>NA|NA|TRBJ2-5|TRBV7-3
TGTGCCAGCAGCTTAGGGGGCCAAGAGACCCAGTACTTC
CASSLGGQETQYF
>NA|NA|TRBJ2-7|TRBV11-3
TGTGCCAGCAGCTTAGGCCCTCCGCCAAACGAGCAGTACTTC
CASSLGPPPNEQYF
>NA|NA|TRBJ1-5|TRBV27
TGTGCCAGCAGTTTGGATGGCGGCCTCAATCAGCCCCAGCATTTT
CASSLDGGLNQPQHF
>NA|NA|TRBJ1-2|TRBV28
TGTGCCAGCAGTTTCCGGGGGATTAACTATGGCTACACCTTC
CASSFRGINYGYTF
>NA|TRBD1|TRBJ2-5|TRBV24-1
TGTGCCACCAGGGACAGGGTAGGCGGTGAGACCCAGTACTTC
CATRDRVGGETQYF
>once|NA|TRBJ1-6|TRBV12-3/TRBV12-4
TGTGCCAGCAGTTTCCCAAATTCACCCCTCCACTTT
CASSFPNSPLHF
>NA|TRBD1|TRBJ1-5|TRBV6-2/TRBV6-3
TGTGCCAGCAGTGGCAGGGGGTCGGCTCAGCCCCAGCATTTT
CASSGRGSAQPQHF
>NA|TRBD1|TRBJ1-6|TRBV7-2
TGTGCCAGCAGCGGACAGGGTAGTTCCTATAATTCACCCCTCCACTTT
CASSGQGSSYNSPLHF
>once|NA|TRBJ2-1|TRBV2
TGTGCCAGCAGTGAAGAAGGGGGTCCCTACAATGAGCAGTTCTTC
CASSEEGGPYNEQFF
>NA|TRBD1|TRBJ1-5|TRBV28
TGTGCCAGCAGCCCACTCCAGGGGGCGGGCAATCAGCCCCAGCATTTT
CASSPLQGAGNQPQHF
>few|NA|TRBJ1-1|TRBV7-2
TGTGCCAGCAGCTTAGGGCTGCTGAACACTGAAGCTTTCTTT
CASSLGLLNTEAFF
>NA|NA|TRBJ1-5|TRBV27
TGTGCCAGCAGTCCTACTCGCTATCAGCCCCAGCATTTT
CASSPTRYQPQHF
>once|NA|TRBJ1-2|TRBV28
TGTGCCAGCAGTTTATTAGGGTTCTATGGCTACACCTTC
CASSLLGFYGYTF
>NA|NA|TRBJ1-2|TRBV6-1
TGTGCCAGCAGTGAAGCGGGGGGCAGCTATGGCTACACCTTC
CASSEAGGSYGYTF